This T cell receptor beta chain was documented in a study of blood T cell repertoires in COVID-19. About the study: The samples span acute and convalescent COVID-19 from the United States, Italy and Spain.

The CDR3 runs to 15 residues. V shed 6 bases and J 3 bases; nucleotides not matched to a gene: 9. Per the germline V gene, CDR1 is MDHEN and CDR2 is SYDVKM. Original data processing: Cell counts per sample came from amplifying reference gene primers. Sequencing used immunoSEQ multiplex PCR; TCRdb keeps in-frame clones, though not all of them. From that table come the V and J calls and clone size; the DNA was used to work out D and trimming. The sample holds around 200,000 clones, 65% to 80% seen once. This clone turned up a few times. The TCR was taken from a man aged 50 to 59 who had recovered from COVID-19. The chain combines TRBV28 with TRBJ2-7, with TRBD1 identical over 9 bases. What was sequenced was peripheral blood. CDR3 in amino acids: CASRTPGQGHYEQYF. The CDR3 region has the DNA TGTGCCAGCAGGACTCCGGGACAGGGTCACTACGAGCAGTACTTC.